The 18 T cell receptor beta chains presented below share a single source sample, sequenced in a study of OX40 agonist ivuxolimab in advanced cancers. The method behind the library was the immunoSEQ multiplex PCR assay. The source is immuneACCESS, and TCRdb retained only in-frame sequences with V and J called. Part of the clones is not carried over; for the studies checked, unresolved V genes explain less than half of this, and the remainder is unexplained. The table for this sample lists about 69,000 clones; about three quarters of them were counted only once. The leading ten clones occupy about 2.1% of the sample. The starting material was CD4+ or CD8+ T cells sorted from blood, obtained in a trial of the OX40 agonist ivuxolimab. The receptor set was obtained from an adult with an advanced solid tumor such as melanoma, head and neck, liver or kidney cancer.

CDR3 DNA sequence: TGCGCCAGCAGCCAAGGACAGAGCTCTGGAAACACCATATATTTT. It is translated as CASSQGQSSGNTIYF. This chain uses TRBV4-1 with TRBJ1-3, with D perhaps matching TRBD1 (5 bases). Trimming stripped 1 base from V and 0 bases from J, with 7 bases between. The germline CDR1 and CDR2 sequences are MGHRA and YSYEKL. The length of the CDR3 is 15 residues.

This clone was picked up a small number of times. The chain has TRBV27 and TRBJ2-3, with 7 bases fitting TRBD2. Germline V gene data show CDR1 as MNHEY and CDR2 as SMNVEV (reference sequence). The CDR3 is 15 amino acids. V was pared by 6 bases and J by 0 bases, with 6 bases of the junction left unmatched. Here the CDR3 reads CASRRRETSTDTQYF. CDR3 DNA: TGTGCCAGCAGGCGGCGGGAGACTAGCACAGATACGCAGTATTTT.

The chain recombines TRBV30 with TRBJ2-1, with 13 bases lining up with TRBD2. This CDR3 has 15 residues. Germline CDR1 GTSNPN, CDR2 SVGIG (reference sequence). V gave up 4 bases and J gave up 7 bases; unmatched junction bases: 7. CDR3 in DNA: TGTGCCTGGAAGGAACTAGCGGGGGGGCCGAATGAGCAGTTCTTC. It encodes CAWKELAGGPNEQFF. The full variable domain, its missing parts supplied by reference TRBV30 and TRBJ2-1, is SQTIHQWPATLVQPVGSPLSLECTVEGTSNPNLYWYRQAAGRGLQLLFYSVGIGQISSEVPQNLSASRPQDRQFILSSKKLLLSDSGFYLCAWKELAGGPNEQFFGPGTRLTVL.

This rearrangement joins TRBV19 to TRBJ2-7; D gene ambiguous. The CDR3 spans 13 residues. The germline CDR1 and CDR2 sequences are LNHDA and SQIVND (reference sequence). Between the trimmed V and J ends, which lost 7 bases and 5 bases, there was a span of 15 bases. The CDR3 spells CASNDKAAHEQYF. The CDR3 nucleotides are TGTGCCAGTAATGACAAGGCGGCCCACGAGCAGTACTTC.

As to this clone: Its ends do not fully match the called genes, so a read error is possible. The chain uses TRBV10-2 and TRBJ2-3, with 8 bases matching TRBD1. Per the germline V gene, CDR1 is WSHSY and CDR2 is SAAADI. The CDR3 spans 13 residues. The CDR3 region is CASSELRQGPSSF. Here the CDR3 DNA reads TGCGCCAGCAGTGAGTTGAGACAGGGGCCTTCTTCTTTT.

V is TRBV20-1 and J is TRBJ1-1; TRBD1 matches 7 bases. The CDR3 extends over 11 amino acids. Germline-derived CDR1 and CDR2 are DFQATT and SNEGSKA (reference sequence). V lost 7 bases and J lost 6; bases outside the gene matches: 5. The CDR3 bases are TGCAGTGGACAGGGAAGCGCTGAAGCTTTCTTT. Protein sequence: CSGQGSAEAFF.

CDR3 bases: TGTGCCAGCAGTTTCTCGACTAGTAGAGATACGCAGTATTTT. Its protein product is CASSFSTSRDTQYF. The chain joins TRBV7-3 to TRBJ2-3; maybe TRBD2 (6 bases). The CDR3 extends over 14 amino acids. Trimming removed 6 bases from V and 5 bases from J, with 15 bases in between. The germline gives CDR1 SGHTA, CDR2 FQGTGA.

This rearrangement joins TRBV18 to TRBJ1-4; TRBD1 might be the D (6 bases). The germline V gene encodes CDR1 KGHSH and CDR2 LQKENI. V gave up 3 bases and J gave up 9 bases, with 14 bases separating them. The CDR3 is 14 residues long. The chain's CDR3 is CASSPTGGTQKLFF. Here the CDR3 DNA reads TGTGCCAGCTCACCGACAGGCGGAACTCAAAAACTGTTTTTT.

The chain joins TRBV27 to TRBJ1-2; the D gene is possibly TRBD1 (6 bases). Germline lookup yields CDR1 MNHEY and CDR2 SMNVEV (reference sequence). CDR3 length equals 13 residues. The V gene lost 6 bases and the J gene lost 6 bases, with 14 bases spanning the gap. The CDR3 bases are TGTGCCAGCAGAAGGGACATAGTCGATGGCTACACCTTC. It is translated as CASRRDIVDGYTF.

V and J are TRBV28 and TRBJ1-1; TRBD1 might be the D (6 bases). V lost 5 bases and J 4 bases, leaving 14 bases between the germline ends. The CDR3 totals 14 residues. Germline assignment: CDR1 MDHEN and CDR2 SYDVKM. The CDR3 DNA follows: TGTGCCAGCAGTATTCGACAGGACTCCACTGAAGCTTTCTTT. It yields the protein CASSIRQDSTEAFF.

The chain joins TRBV28 to TRBJ2-1; D not resolved. Looked up from germline, CDR1 is MDHEN and CDR2 is SYDVKM. Trimming pared 2 bases from V and 6 bases from J, leaving 11 bases between. The CDR3 spans 14 residues. CDR3 loop: CASSLPRDPNEQFF. The CDR3 region has the DNA TGTGCCAGCAGTTTACCTAGGGATCCCAATGAGCAGTTCTTC.

The chain joins TRBV27 to TRBJ1-4; weak D call: TRBD1 (6 bases). Trimming removed 0 bases at V and 0 bases at J, with 11 bases between. This CDR3 comprises 17 residues. Germline lookup yields CDR1 MNHEY and CDR2 SMNVEV (reference sequence). The CDR3 DNA is TGTGCCAGCAGTTTATCCCTCTACAGGGCAACTAATGAAAAACTGTTTTTT. This sequence encodes CASSLSLYRATNEKLFF.

The genes are TRBV29-1 and TRBJ2-5, with D tentatively TRBD2 (6 bases). Germline V gives CDR1 SQVTM, CDR2 ANQGSEA. CDR3 length: 12 residues. Trimming removed 7 bases from V and 1 base from J, with 10 bases in between. CDR3 bases: TGCAGCGCCCGGCGGGGCCAAGAGACCCAGTACTTC. Amino acid sequence: CSARRGQETQYF.

V usage is TRBV27 and J usage is TRBJ2-7, with TRBD2 identical over 7 bases. CDR1 and CDR2 from the germline V gene are MNHEY and SMNVEV (reference sequence). The CDR3 is 13 residues long. V was clipped by 6 bases and J by 6 bases; unmatched bases: 8. The CDR3 loop is CASRGRASGEQYF. The CDR3 nucleotides read TGTGCCAGCAGGGGGAGGGCCAGTGGCGAGCAGTACTTC.

The rearrangement links TRBV10-2 to TRBJ1-1; a weak D match, TRBD1 (6 bases). The CDR3 length is 11 residues. The germline V gene has CDR1 WSHSY and CDR2 SAAADI. V was pared by 8 bases and J by 5 bases, with 9 bases between. The CDR3 is CASRTVTEAFF. The CDR3 DNA reads as TGCGCCAGCCGGACAGTAACTGAAGCTTTCTTT.

This chain uses TRBV5-1 with TRBJ1-5, with 7 bases fitting TRBD1. This CDR3 spans 15 amino acids. Trimming removed 0 bases from V and 5 bases from J; junction bases left unmatched: 5. From germline, CDR1 is SGHRS and CDR2 YFSETQ. CDR3 sequence (DNA): TGCGCCAGCAGCTTGGGTCCTGACAGGGATCAGCCCCAGCATTTT. It yields the protein CASSLGPDRDQPQHF. The full variable domain, completed using reference TRBV5-1 and TRBJ1-5, is KAGVTQTPRYLIKTRGQQVTLSCSPISGHRSVSWYQQTPGQGLQFLFEYFSETQRNKGNFPGRFSGRQFSNSRSEMNVSTLELGDSALYLCASSLGPDRDQPQHFGDGTRLSIL.

This rearrangement joins TRBV10-2 to TRBJ1-5, with no clear D. The germline V gene encodes CDR1 WSHSY and CDR2 SAAADI. Trimming stripped 3 bases from V and 4 bases from J, with 7 bases between. This CDR3 has 13 amino acids. The CDR3 nucleotides are TGCGCCAGCAGTGAAGGTGGGAATCAGCCCCAGCATTTT. This sequence encodes CASSEGGNQPQHF.

The chain has TRBV6-5 and TRBJ1-1, with 7 bases lining up with TRBD1. Trimming removed 6 bases from V and 4 bases from J; junction bases left unmatched: 5. The CDR3 is 13 amino acids. The germline CDR1 and CDR2 sequences are MNHEY and SVGAGI. CDR3 protein: CASSPDRATEAFF. Here the CDR3 DNA reads TGTGCCAGCAGCCCTGACAGGGCCACTGAAGCTTTCTTT.